Each of the 11 T cell receptor beta chains below was sequenced from the same sample in a study of blood T cell repertoires in COVID-19. Libraries were prepared by immunoSEQ multiplex PCR; TCRdb keeps only in-frame clonotypes and omits some of them. This sample has some 180,000 clones, with about 93% found just once. The sequenced sample was peripheral blood. The receptors here all came from a man in his forties or fifties with acute or convalescent COVID-19.

The chain employs TRBV6-6 and TRBJ2-7, with D perhaps TRBD1 (6 bases). V lost 6 bases, J lost 7 bases, and 13 bases lay in between. Germline CDR1 reads MNHNY; CDR2 reads SVGAGI (reference sequence). The CDR3 extends over 12 amino acids. CDR3 DNA: TGTGCCAGCAGCCCACAGGGTTGGGAGCAGTACGTC. Protein: CASSPQGWEQYV.

This clone was seen once. V and J are TRBV5-4 and TRBJ1-1, with D possibly matching TRBD1 (6 bases). V shed 4 bases and J shed 7 bases, with 11 bases lying between them. Germline V gene lookup returns CDR1 SGHNT and CDR2 YYREEE (reference sequence). There are 12 residues in the CDR3. In DNA, the CDR3 is TGTGCCAGCAGCGGTTTGGACAGTGAAGCTTTCTTT. Amino acids: CASSGLDSEAFF.

This clone was seen a few times. The chain joins TRBV7-9 to TRBJ1-2; the D is unclear. Deletions cut 0 bases from V and 0 bases from J, with 11 bases between. The CDR3 runs 16 residues. Germline-derived CDR1 and CDR2 are SEHNR and FQNEAQ (reference sequence). CDR3 in amino acids: CASSLASTTTNYGYTF. In DNA form, the CDR3 reads TGTGCCAGCAGCTTAGCGAGTACAACTACTAACTATGGCTACACCTTC.

V usage is TRBV5-1 and J usage is TRBJ2-6, with 7 positions matching TRBD1. This CDR3 is 18 amino acids long. Germline lookup yields CDR1 SGHRS and CDR2 YFSETQ. V lost 4 bases and J lost 0; bases outside the gene matches: 10. This chain's CDR3 is CASSLLTGTLSGANVLTF. CDR3 nucleotides: TGCGCCAGCAGCCTCCTGACAGGGACCCTCTCTGGGGCCAACGTCCTGACTTTC.

This clone was counted only a few times. CDR3 nucleotide sequence: TGTGCCATCAGCATGGGACTAGCGGGTTCAGGAGAGCAGTACTTC. It translates to CAISMGLAGSGEQYF. The gene calls are TRBV10-3 and TRBJ2-7; TRBD2 matches 12 bases. V lost 6 bases and J lost 7; bases outside the gene matches: 10. Germline CDR1 reads ENHRY; CDR2 reads SYGVKD. This CDR3 has 15 residues.

This chain links TRBV9 with TRBJ1-2; a possible D gene is TRBD1 (5 bases). The CDR3 is 13 amino acids. The V and J ends lost 6 bases and 1 base respectively, with 10 bases between them. CDR1 and CDR2 from the germline V gene are SGDLS and YYNGEE. The CDR3 is CASITGVNYGYTF. The CDR3 DNA sequence: TGTGCCAGCATAACGGGGGTTAACTATGGCTACACCTTC.

In DNA, the CDR3 is TGTGCCAGCAGTCCCGACGGAGCAAGCTCCTACAATGAGCAGTTCTTC. Its protein is CASSPDGASSYNEQFF. The J gene is TRBJ2-1, the V gene TRBV7-2, with D unresolved. Germline V gene data show CDR1 as SGHTA and CDR2 as FQGNSA. The CDR3 extends over 16 amino acids. Trimming removed 6 bases from V and 0 bases from J, with 15 bases in between.

The chain combines TRBV7-8 with TRBJ1-1; a possible D gene is TRBD1 (5 bases). Germline-derived CDR1 and CDR2 are SGHVS and FQNEAQ. V was clipped by 1 base and J by 2 bases, with 20 bases between them. The CDR3 contains 18 residues. The CDR3 sequence is CASSLDWGQGHGNTEAFF. The CDR3 DNA reads TGTGCCAGCAGCTTAGATTGGGGTCAGGGCCATGGTAACACTGAAGCTTTCTTT.

On this clone: The same CDR3 arises from other DNA sequences in this sample as well. This chain links TRBV18 with TRBJ2-5; D gene unclear. Germline V gene data show CDR1 as KGHSH and CDR2 as LQKENI. Deletions cut 3 bases from V and 3 bases from J, with 8 bases between. This CDR3 is built from 13 residues. The DNA for the CDR3 is TGTGCCAGCTCACCGCGCGTTGAAGAGACCCAGTACTTC. This sequence encodes CASSPRVEETQYF.

The rearrangement links TRBV18 to TRBJ2-2, with D tentatively TRBD2 (5 bases). Trimming shortened V by 1 base and J by 0 bases, and 12 bases separated the two germline ends. CDR1 and CDR2 (germline): KGHSH, LQKENI. The CDR3 runs to 17 residues. The CDR3 DNA follows: TGTGCCAGCTCACCACAAGCCGAGGGTGCGAACACCGGGGAGCTGTTTTTT. Translation: CASSPQAEGANTGELFF.

V gene TRBV2 combines with J gene TRBJ1-2; a possible D gene is TRBD1 (6 bases). Deletions cut 5 bases from V and 1 base from J, with 8 bases between. The CDR3 runs 13 residues. Germline CDR1 reads SNHLY; CDR2 reads FYNNEI. Written as DNA, the CDR3 is TGTGCCAGCAGTTTACAGGGTAACTATGGCTACACCTTC. As protein: CASSLQGNYGYTF.